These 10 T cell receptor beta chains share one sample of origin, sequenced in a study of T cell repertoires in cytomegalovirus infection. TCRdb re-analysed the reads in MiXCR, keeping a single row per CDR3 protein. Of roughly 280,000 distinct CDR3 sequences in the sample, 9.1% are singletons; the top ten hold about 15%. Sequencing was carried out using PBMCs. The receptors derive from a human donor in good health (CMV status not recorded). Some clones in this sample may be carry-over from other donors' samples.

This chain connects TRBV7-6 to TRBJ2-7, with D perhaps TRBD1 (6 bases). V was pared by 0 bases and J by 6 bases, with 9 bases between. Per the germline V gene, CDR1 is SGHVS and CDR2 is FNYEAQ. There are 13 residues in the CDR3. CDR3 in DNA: TGTGCCAGCAGCTTAGCGAGAGGGGGCGAGCAGTACTTC. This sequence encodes CASSLARGGEQYF.

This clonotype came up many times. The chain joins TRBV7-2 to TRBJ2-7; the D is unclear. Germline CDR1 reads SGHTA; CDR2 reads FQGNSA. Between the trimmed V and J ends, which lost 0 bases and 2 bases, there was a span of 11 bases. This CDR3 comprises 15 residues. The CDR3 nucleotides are TGTGCCAGCAGCTTAGCGGGCAGAGTAACCTACGAGCAGTACTTC. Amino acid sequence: CASSLAGRVTYEQYF. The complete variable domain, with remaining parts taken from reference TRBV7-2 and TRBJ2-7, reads GAGVSQSPSNKVTEKGKDVELRCDPISGHTALYWYRQSLGQGLEFLIYFQGNSAPDKSGLPSDRFSAERTGGSVSTLTIQRTQQEDSAVYLCASSLAGRVTYEQYFGPGTRLTVT.

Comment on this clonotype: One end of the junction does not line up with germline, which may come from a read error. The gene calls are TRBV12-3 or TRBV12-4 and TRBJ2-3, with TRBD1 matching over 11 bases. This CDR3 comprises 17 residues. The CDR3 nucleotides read TGTGCCAGCAGCTCCCCCCAGGACAGGGGGCTTGAAGATACGCTGTATTTT. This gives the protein CASSSPQDRGLEDTLYF.

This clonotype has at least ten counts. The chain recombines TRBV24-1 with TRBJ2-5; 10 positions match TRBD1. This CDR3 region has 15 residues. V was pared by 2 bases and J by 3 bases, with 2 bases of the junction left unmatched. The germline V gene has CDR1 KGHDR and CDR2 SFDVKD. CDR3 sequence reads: CATSDWTGGKETQYF. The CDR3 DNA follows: TGTGCCACCAGTGATTGGACAGGGGGAAAAGAGACCCAGTACTTC.

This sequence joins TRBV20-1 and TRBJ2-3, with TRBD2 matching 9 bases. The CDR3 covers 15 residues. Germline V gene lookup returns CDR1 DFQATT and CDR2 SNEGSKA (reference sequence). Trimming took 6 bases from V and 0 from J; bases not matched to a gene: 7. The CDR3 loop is CSAPSGGPSTDTQYF. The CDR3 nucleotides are TGCAGTGCCCCCAGCGGGGGGCCCAGCACAGATACGCAGTATTTT.

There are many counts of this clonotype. CDR3 residues: CASSYSSGTWTEQYF. CDR3 coding DNA: TGTGCCAGCAGTTACTCGAGTGGGACTTGGACGGAGCAGTACTTC. The chain links TRBV6-5 to TRBJ2-7, with D maybe TRBD2 (6 bases). Germline V lookup: CDR1 MNHEY, CDR2 SVGAGI. This CDR3 has 15 amino acids. Deletions cut 0 bases from V and 7 bases from J, with 16 bases between.

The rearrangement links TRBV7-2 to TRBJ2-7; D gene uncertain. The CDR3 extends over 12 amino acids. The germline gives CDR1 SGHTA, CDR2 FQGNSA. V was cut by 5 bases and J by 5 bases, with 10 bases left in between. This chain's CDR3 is CASSVSGNEQYF. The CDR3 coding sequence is TGTGCCAGCAGCGTCTCGGGCAACGAGCAGTACTTC.

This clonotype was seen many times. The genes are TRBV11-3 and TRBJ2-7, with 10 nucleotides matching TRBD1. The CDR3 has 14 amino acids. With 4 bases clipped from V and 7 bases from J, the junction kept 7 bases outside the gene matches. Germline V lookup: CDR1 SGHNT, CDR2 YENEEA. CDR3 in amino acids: CASSSRQGAGEQYF. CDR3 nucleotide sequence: TGTGCCAGCAGCTCCCGACAGGGGGCCGGGGAGCAGTACTTC.

CDR3 sequence: CASSPTNIQYF. The CDR3 DNA follows: TGTGCCAGCAGCCCAACAAACATTCAGTACTTC. The rearrangement joins TRBV7-9 to TRBJ2-4, with D hard to call. There are 11 residues in the CDR3. The germline CDR1 and CDR2 sequences are SEHNR and FQNEAQ (reference sequence). Trimming cost V 5 bases and J 6 bases, with 5 bases left between them.

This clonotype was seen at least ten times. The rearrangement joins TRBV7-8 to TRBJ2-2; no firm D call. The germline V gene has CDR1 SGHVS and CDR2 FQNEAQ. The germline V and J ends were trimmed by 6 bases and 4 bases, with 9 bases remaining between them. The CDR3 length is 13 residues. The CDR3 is CASSRVPTGELFF. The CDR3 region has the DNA TGTGCCAGCAGTCGGGTGCCCACCGGGGAGCTGTTTTTT.